The next 7 T cell receptor beta chains were all read from a single sample in a study of T cell responses to AZD1222 COVID-19 vaccine. Only in-frame clones appear in the TCRdb table, and some are missing; sequencing was by immunoSEQ multiplex PCR. The sample contains about 140,000 clones, over 90% of which appear only once. Source: peripheral blood, taken on day 0 of MenACWY control vaccination. The receptors originated from an adult in good health.

V is TRBV11-2 and J is TRBJ1-4; D may be TRBD1 (6 bases). Trimming took 3 bases from V and 8 from J, leaving 13 bases between them. Germline V gene lookup returns CDR1 SGHAT and CDR2 FQNNGV. The CDR3 is 14 amino acids. CDR3 DNA sequence: TGTGCCAGCAGCTTTCAGGACAGAACGGAAAAACTGTTTTTT. Translation gives CASSFQDRTEKLFF.

The chain employs TRBV11-2 and TRBJ2-1; a possible D gene is TRBD2 (5 bases). Trimming took 0 bases from V and 6 from J, leaving 9 bases between them. Per the germline V gene, CDR1 is SGHAT and CDR2 is FQNNGV. The CDR3 runs 14 residues. In DNA, the CDR3 is TGTGCCAGCAGCTTAGAACTAGTTGCCAATGAGCAGTTCTTC. Protein product: CASSLELVANEQFF.

The chain carries TRBV2 and TRBJ1-5; D unclear. The V gene lost 1 base and the J gene lost 3 bases, with 4 bases spanning the gap. CDR1 and CDR2 from the germline V gene are SNHLY and FYNNEI. The CDR3 totals 13 residues. In DNA form, the CDR3 reads TGTGCCAGCAGTGAAGAGTACAATCAGCCCCAGCATTTT. The encoded protein is CASSEEYNQPQHF.

This clone was seen only a few times. This chain connects TRBV3-1 (or the pseudogene TRBV3-2) to TRBJ1-2; D is uncertain. V was clipped by 0 bases and J by 6 bases, with 14 bases between them. In germline, CDR1 is LGHDT, CDR2 YNNKEL (reference sequence). CDR3 size: 15 residues. The CDR3 region has the DNA TGTGCCAGCAGCCAAGATCTGCCAGCGCCCCATGGCTACACCTTC. Amino acids: CASSQDLPAPHGYTF.

The chain couples TRBV6-5 to TRBJ1-3, with 9 bases matching TRBD1. The V gene's germline CDR1 is MNHEY and CDR2 SVGAGI. J was trimmed by 4 bases and V by 6 bases; bases with no gene match: 4. The CDR3 has 14 amino acids. The CDR3 region has the DNA TGTGCCAGCAGCCTGACAGGGGGAGGAAACACCATATATTTT. Its protein is CASSLTGGGNTIYF.

This chain connects TRBV6-5 to TRBJ1-1; no definite D call. The germline V gene has CDR1 MNHEY and CDR2 SVGAGI. The CDR3 sequence is 13 residues long. V was shortened by 5 bases and J by 3 bases, with 10 bases between the two germline ends. CDR3 region: CASSLAEDTEAFF. CDR3 DNA: TGTGCCAGCAGTCTGGCGGAGGACACTGAAGCTTTCTTT.

The J gene is TRBJ1-2, the V gene TRBV6-5; 7 bases agree with TRBD1. Germline V gene sequence: CDR1 MNHEY, CDR2 SVGAGI. V trimming: 7 bases; J trimming: 2 bases; junction bases outside the gene matches: 4. The CDR3 spans 13 residues. As DNA, the CDR3 is TGTGCCAGCAATAGGGGGCGGAACTATGGCTACACCTTC. Protein product: CASNRGRNYGYTF.